Sequencing of this TCR beta chain was carried out in a study of shared clonotypes between healthy human individuals (dated by TCRdb to 2018 to 2020). Broadly, across the study: A few men and two women, aged 18 to 49 years, made up the cohort. The study deeply sequenced blood TCR repertoires of several healthy adults to estimate repertoire size and the extent of clonotype sharing between individuals. To increase sequencing depth and limit assay-specific biases, different laboratories used diverse techniques to prepare libraries and sequence TCR repertoires. For each donor, three plates each were used for CD4 naive and CD4 memory, two plates were used for CD8 naive, and one plate was used for CD8 memory. Each donor's leukapheresis produced roughly between about 0.9 and 9.5 billion PBMCs. What the study reported, not specific to this receptor: Even with the large sequencing depth, rarefaction of the sorted-subset datasets indicated that sequencing was incomplete. Sampling was restricted to blood, and TCR repertoires in tissues likely differ from the TCR repertoires found in blood. When several donors were compared, the shared fraction of clonotypes was around 4.6% for naive CD4, 3.5% to 4% for naive CD8, 2% to 2.5% for memory CD4, and around 0.37% for memory CD8. Larger estimated clonotype richness was generally found for naive subsets than for memory subsets. Because the study included a small number of donors, the genetic and exposure-history diversity represented was limited. Clonotypes shared by all four sorted-subset donors showed higher generation probabilities than non-shared clonotypes. Pairwise subsampling led to the expectation that sequencing depth would affect the degree of clonotype sharing among donors.

TCR CDR3 regions were amplified from genomic DNA by multiplex PCR using the deep immunoSEQ assay. Genomic DNA extracted from each cell subset was distributed evenly over all wells of several immunoSEQ 96-well plates, and each plate served as one replicate. For sorted subsets, each replicate PCR was loaded with 200 ng genomic DNA, equivalent to 30,000 or so T cell genomes. The purified libraries were quantified using a Qubit 3.0 fluorometer, sized with a Bioanalyzer 2100, and then quantified again using the KAPA Library Quantification kit. A separate single-read 150-cycle Illumina NextSeq 550 flow cell was used to sequence each immunoSEQ 96-well plate. Per the source publication's procedure: Because the immunoSEQ output held only junctional sequences and lacked quality scores, the filtering could not match the filtering applied to full-length reads. To assign V/J genes and CDR3, sequences were annotated using PyIR, a Python wrapper for IgBLAST v1.9, with IMGT germline references. Any read was removed if the V/J assignment was weak (E-value above 1e-6), the CDR3 was missing, or the read contained stop codons, out-of-frame junctions, or ambiguous translated residues. A V3J clonotype was defined by an identical inferred V gene, J gene, and CDR3 amino acid sequence. To compute the percentage overlap between repertoires, the number of shared unique clonotypes was divided by the size of the smaller repertoire. Repertoire richness was assessed with RTK rarefaction, the Chao1 estimator, and Recon v2.1 estimates of unobserved clonotypes. For all TCRbeta clonotypes obtained by the gDNA method from several donors, generation probabilities were computed with OLGA. Drawn from immuneACCESS, this table holds only the in-frame rearrangements with V and J called that TCRdb kept. Clones are partly lost; checked studies trace under half to an unresolved V gene and leave the rest unexplained. V and J calls and clone size come straight from that table; D and trimming were deduced from the DNA. Within this sample are millions of clones, with approximately 93% of them counted one time only. The ten largest clones take up 0.35% to 0.5% of the sample.

Healthy HIV-negative adults with no recently reported acute infections or vaccinations were included as donors. Every donor was a Caucasian adult residing in Nashville, Tennessee, USA. Magnetic negative selection was used to enrich CD4+ T cells, after which naive cells were positively selected on CD45RA and the negative fraction became the memory subset. After blood collection by leukapheresis, PBMCs were isolated using Ficoll-Histopaque density gradient centrifugation and then cryopreserved in the vapor phase of liquid nitrogen. Analytical flow cytometry was used to check the purity and quantity of each magnetically sorted T cell population. From each sorted fraction, genomic DNA was isolated and quantified by UV absorbance on a Nanodrop 2000c. Trimming leaves V shorter by 5 bases and J shorter by 2 bases, with the junction holding 9 bases beyond the gene matches. From the germline V gene, CDR1 is SGHTA and CDR2 is FQGTGA. The CDR3 spans 17 residues, from the cysteine through the phenylalanine. Only CDR3 DNA remains: 51 bases, in frame from the first base.

Details on this clone: Its antigen is not yet known. One base away there is no much larger clone; base qualities are not given.

This TCR came from a man between 18 and 35 years old in good health. Some clones in this sample may be carry-over from other donors' samples. The rearrangement combines TRBV7-3 with TRBJ2-2; 9 junctional bases match TRBD2. Sample: naive CD4+ T cells from PBMCs. Read against the paper, the sample's cell subset or site label means: CD45RA+ positively selected. The DNA is as follows: TGTGCCAGCAGCCGACAGTCAGCGGGAGGTAACACCGGGGAGCTGTTTTTT. Protein translation: CASSRQSAGGNTGELFF.